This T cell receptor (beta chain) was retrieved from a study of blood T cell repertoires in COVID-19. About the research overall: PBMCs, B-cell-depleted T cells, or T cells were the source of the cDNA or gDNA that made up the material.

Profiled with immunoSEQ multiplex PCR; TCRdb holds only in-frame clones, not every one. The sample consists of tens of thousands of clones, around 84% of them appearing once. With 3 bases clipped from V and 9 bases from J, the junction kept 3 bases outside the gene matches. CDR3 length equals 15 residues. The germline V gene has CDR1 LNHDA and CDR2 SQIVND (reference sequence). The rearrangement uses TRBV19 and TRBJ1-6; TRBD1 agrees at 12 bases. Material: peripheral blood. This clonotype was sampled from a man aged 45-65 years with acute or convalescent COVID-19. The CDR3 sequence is CASSMEGQGASPLHF. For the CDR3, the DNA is TGTGCCAGTAGTATGGAGGGACAGGGGGCTTCACCCCTCCACTTT.